This T cell receptor (beta chain) appears in the sequencing data of a study of T-cell reconstitution after alpha-beta-depleted transplantation in children. Unique molecular identifiers were used to barcode this TCRbeta library. TCRdb re-analysed the PCR reads in MiXCR, keeping a single row per CDR3 protein. The table lists hundreds of thousands of distinct CDR3 sequences, about 25% of them singletons. Study-level results: Day-60 TCRbeta diversity that was high in some patients was derived from surviving recipient T cells and thymic progenitors. Reported findings indicate that, about two months after transplant, alpha-beta T cells came from several hundred expanded clones, which were derived from non-depleted graft cells. T cells produced anew were the main source of T-cell counts and diversity one year after transplant.

This CDR3 spans 13 amino acids. CDR1 is SQVTM, CDR2 ANQGSEA, per germline. Trimming removed 4 bases at V and 4 bases at J, with 13 bases between. This clonotype was counted many times. Antigen: not known. The TCR sequence derives from a girl aged 2 to 10 with Fanconi anemia, due to receive a stem cell transplant. The sample here was PBMCs, taken before TCRalphabeta/CD19-depleted stem cell transplant. J is TRBJ1-2 and V is TRBV29-1; D is unclear. The CDR3 sequence is CSVVGRWGYGYTF. CDR3 DNA: TGCAGCGTTGTCGGGAGGTGGGGCTATGGCTACACCTTC.